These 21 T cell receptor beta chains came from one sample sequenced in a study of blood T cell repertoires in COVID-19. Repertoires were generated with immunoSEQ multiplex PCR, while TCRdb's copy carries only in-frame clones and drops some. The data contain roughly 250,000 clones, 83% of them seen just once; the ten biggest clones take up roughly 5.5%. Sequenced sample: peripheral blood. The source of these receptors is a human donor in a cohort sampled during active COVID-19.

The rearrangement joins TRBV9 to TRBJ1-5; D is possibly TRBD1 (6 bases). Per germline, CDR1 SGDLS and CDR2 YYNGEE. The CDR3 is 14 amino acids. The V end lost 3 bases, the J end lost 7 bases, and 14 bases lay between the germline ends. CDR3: CASSGGGFKQPQHF. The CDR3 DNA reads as TGTGCCAGCAGCGGAGGGGGTTTCAAACAGCCCCAGCATTTT.

The CDR3 sequence is CASSLQEFSYNEQFF. CDR3 DNA: TGCGCCAGCAGCCTACAGGAGTTCTCCTACAATGAGCAGTTCTTC. The rearrangement uses TRBV5-1 and TRBJ2-1, with TRBD1 as a possible D gene (5 bases). Trimming left V 4 bases short and J 0 bases short, with 11 bases between. CDR3 length: 15 amino acids. From germline, CDR1 is SGHRS and CDR2 YFSETQ.

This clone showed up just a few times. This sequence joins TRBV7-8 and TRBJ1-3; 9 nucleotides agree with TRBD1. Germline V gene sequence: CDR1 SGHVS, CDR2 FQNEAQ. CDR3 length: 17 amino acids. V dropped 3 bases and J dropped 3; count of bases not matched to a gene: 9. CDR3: CASSFTYRGLDGNTIYF. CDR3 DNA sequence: TGTGCCAGCAGCTTCACCTACAGGGGGCTCGATGGAAACACCATATATTTT.

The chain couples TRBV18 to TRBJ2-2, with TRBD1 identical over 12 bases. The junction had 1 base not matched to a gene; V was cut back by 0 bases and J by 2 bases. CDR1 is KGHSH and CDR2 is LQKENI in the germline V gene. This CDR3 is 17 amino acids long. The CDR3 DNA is TGTGCCAGCTCACCACCGGGACAGGGGGCCAACACCGGGGAGCTGTTTTTT. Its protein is CASSPPGQGANTGELFF.

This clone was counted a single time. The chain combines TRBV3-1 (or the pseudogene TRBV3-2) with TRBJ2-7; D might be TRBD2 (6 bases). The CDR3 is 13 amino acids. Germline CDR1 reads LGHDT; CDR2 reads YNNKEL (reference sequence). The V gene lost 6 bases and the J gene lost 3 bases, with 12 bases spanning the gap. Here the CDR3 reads CASRPTSSYEQYF. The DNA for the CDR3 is TGTGCCAGCAGACCTACTAGCAGCTACGAGCAGTACTTC.

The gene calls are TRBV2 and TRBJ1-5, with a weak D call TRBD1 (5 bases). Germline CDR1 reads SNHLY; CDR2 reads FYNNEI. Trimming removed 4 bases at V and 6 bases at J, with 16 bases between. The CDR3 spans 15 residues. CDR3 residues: CASSVAGLNGQPQHF. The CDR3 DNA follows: TGTGCCAGCAGTGTAGCGGGACTCAATGGTCAGCCCCAGCATTTT.

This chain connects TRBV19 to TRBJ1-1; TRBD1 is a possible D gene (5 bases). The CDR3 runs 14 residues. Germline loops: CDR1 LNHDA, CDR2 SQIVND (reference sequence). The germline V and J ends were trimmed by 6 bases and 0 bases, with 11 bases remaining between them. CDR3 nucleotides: TGTGCCAGTAGCCGGGACTTTATGAACACTGAAGCTTTCTTT. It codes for CASSRDFMNTEAFF.

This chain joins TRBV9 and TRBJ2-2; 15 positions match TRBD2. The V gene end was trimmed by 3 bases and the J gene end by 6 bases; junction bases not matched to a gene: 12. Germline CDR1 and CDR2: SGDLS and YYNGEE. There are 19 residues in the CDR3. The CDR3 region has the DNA TGTGCCAGCAGCGCCCGCGGACTAGCGGGGGGGGCGGGCGCCGGGGAGCTGTTTTTT. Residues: CASSARGLAGGAGAGELFF.

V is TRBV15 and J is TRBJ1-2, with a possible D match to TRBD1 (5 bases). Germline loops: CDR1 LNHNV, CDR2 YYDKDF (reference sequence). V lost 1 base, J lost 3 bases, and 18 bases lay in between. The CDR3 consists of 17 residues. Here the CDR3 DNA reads TGTGCCACCAGCAGAGGTTCGTTGGGCAGGGAAGACTATGGCTACACCTTC. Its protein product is CATSRGSLGREDYGYTF.

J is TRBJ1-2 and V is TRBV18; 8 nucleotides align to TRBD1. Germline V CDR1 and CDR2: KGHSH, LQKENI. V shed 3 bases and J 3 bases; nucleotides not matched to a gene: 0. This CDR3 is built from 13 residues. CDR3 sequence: CASSPGQDYGYTF. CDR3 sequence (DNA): TGTGCCAGCTCACCGGGACAGGACTATGGCTACACCTTC.

CDR3 DNA: TGCGCCAGCAGCTCCTACACAGATACGCAGTATTTT. Protein sequence: CASSSYTDTQYF. The chain combines TRBV5-1 with TRBJ2-3; no clear D. Germline CDR1 reads SGHRS; CDR2 reads YFSETQ. There are 12 residues in the CDR3. The V end lost 3 bases, the J end lost 2 bases, and 4 bases lay between the germline ends.

The CDR3 DNA sequence: TGTGCCCATGGTAGACAGGGTTCCTACGAGCAGTACTTC. It codes for CAHGRQGSYEQYF. The V and J genes are TRBV28 and TRBJ2-7, with 7 bases fitting TRBD1. Germline lookup yields CDR1 MDHEN and CDR2 SYDVKM. This CDR3 spans 13 amino acids. With 11 bases clipped from V and 1 base from J, the junction kept 8 bases outside the gene matches.

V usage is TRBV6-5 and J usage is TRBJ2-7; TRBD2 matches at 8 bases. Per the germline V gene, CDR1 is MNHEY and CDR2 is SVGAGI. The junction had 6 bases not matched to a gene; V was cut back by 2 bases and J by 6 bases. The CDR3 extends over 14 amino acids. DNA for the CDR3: TGTGCCAGCAGTTACCGAGGACTAGCAGGCGAGCAGTACTTC. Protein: CASSYRGLAGEQYF.

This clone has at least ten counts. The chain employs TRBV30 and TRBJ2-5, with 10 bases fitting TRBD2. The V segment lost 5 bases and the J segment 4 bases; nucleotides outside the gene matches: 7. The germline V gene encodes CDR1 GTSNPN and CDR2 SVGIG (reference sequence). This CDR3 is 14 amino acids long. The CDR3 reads CAWEVTSGRETQYF. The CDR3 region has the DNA TGTGCCTGGGAGGTGACTAGCGGGCGAGAGACCCAGTACTTC.

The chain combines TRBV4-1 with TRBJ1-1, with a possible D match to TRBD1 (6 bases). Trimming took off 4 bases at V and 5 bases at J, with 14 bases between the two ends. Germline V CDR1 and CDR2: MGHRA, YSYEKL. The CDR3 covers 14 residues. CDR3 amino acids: CASSLWGGQTEAFF. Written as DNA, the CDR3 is TGCGCCAGCAGCCTCTGGGGGGGACAAACTGAAGCTTTCTTT.

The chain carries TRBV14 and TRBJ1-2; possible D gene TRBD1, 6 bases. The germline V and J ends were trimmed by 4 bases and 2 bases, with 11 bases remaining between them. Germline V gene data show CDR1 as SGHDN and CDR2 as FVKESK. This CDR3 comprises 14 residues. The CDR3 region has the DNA TGTGCCAGCAGCCGGAGACAGGCGAACTATGGCTACACCTTC. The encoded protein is CASSRRQANYGYTF.

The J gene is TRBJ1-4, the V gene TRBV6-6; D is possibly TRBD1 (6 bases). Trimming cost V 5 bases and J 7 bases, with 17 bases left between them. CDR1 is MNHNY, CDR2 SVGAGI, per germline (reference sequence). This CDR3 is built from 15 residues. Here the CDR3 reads CASSPIRGAGEKLFF. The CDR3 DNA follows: TGTGCCAGCAGTCCGATCCGGGGGGCTGGTGAAAAACTGTTTTTT.

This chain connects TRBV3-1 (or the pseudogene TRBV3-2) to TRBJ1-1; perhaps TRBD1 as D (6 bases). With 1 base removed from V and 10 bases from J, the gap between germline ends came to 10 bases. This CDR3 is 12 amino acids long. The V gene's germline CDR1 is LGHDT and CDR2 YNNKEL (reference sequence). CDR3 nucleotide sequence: TGTGCCAGCAGCCAAGTGGACAGTGGAGCTTTCTTT. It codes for CASSQVDSGAFF.

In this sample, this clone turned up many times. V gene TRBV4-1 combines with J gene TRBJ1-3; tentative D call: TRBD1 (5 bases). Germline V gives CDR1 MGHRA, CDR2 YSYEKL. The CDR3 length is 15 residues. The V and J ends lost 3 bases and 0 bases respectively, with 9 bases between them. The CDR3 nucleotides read TGCGCCAGCAGCCACAGGGCGAACTCTGGAAACACCATATATTTT. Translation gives CASSHRANSGNTIYF.

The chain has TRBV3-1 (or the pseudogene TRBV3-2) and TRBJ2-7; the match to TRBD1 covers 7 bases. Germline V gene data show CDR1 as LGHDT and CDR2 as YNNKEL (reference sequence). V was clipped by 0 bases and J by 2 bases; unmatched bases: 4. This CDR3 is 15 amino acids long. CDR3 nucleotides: TGTGCCAGCAGCCAAGAAGGGACAGCGACCTACGAGCAGTACTTC. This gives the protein CASSQEGTATYEQYF.

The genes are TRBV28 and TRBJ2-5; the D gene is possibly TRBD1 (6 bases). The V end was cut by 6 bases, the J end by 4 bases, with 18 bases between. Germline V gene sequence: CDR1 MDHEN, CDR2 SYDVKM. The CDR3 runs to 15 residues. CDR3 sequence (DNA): TGTGCCAGCAGCACAAGCGGACAGCTTGGAGAGACCCAGTACTTC. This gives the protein CASSTSGQLGETQYF.